This T cell receptor beta chain emerged from a study of regulatory T cells in long-lasting Graves disease. TCR beta libraries were built with iRepertoire HTBI primers and Arm-PCR of CDR3 regions. TCRdb re-derived calls from the multiplex PCR reads in MiXCR, one entry per CDR3 protein. This table has 400,000 to 500,000 distinct CDR3 sequences, about 16% appearing once. Time point indicated: newly diagnosed GD, antithyroid drugs for less than 3 months. PBMCs were the source of the RNA used for TCR sequencing. This clonotype was recorded a few times. The sample was also reused in another study, on T cells in Graves' hyperthyroidism and ophthalmopathy.

The sample consisted of peripheral blood mononuclear cells (PBMCs), taken at new diagnosis, from a patient treated with antithyroid drugs. The sequence was obtained from a woman aged 25-40 years with Graves disease.

CDR3 residues: CASSLALERGNQPQHF. In DNA form, the CDR3 reads TGTGCCAGCAGCTTAGCGTTGGAGAGGGGCAATCAGCCCCAGCATTTT. The chain joins TRBV7-2 to TRBJ1-5, with D unresolved. The CDR3 runs to 16 residues. With 0 bases removed from V and 2 bases from J, the gap between germline ends came to 11 bases. Germline V gene sequence: CDR1 SGHTA, CDR2 FQGNSA.